The T cell receptor beta chain under discussion was sequenced for a study of shared clonotypes between healthy human individuals. At the deep level, the assay was run. Profiling relied on immunoSEQ multiplex PCR, and the TCRdb table lists in-frame clones only, not all of them. This table holds about 710,000 clones, around 73% found once. The CDR3 is 13 residues long. CDR1 is SGHAT, CDR2 FQNNGV, per germline. Trimming took off 4 bases at V and 1 base at J, with 6 bases between the two ends. Sample: memory CD4+ T cells sorted from blood. Regarding subset: CD45RA-negative fraction. The chain joins TRBV11-2 to TRBJ2-3; D not certain. The origin of this receptor is a woman under 40 in good health. CDR3 amino acids: CASSSLGTDTQYF. Here the CDR3 DNA reads TGTGCCAGCAGCTCCTTGGGCACAGATACGCAGTATTTT.